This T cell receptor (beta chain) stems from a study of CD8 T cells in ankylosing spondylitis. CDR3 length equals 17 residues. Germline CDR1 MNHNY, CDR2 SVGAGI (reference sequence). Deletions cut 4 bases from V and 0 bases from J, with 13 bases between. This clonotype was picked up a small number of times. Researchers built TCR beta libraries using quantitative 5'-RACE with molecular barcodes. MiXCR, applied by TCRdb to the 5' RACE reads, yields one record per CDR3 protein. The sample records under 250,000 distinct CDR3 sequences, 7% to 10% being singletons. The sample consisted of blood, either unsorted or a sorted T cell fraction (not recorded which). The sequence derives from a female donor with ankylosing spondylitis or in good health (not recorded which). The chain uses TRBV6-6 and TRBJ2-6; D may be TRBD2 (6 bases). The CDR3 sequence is CASSSQGGASGANVLTF. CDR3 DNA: TGTGCCAGCAGTTCCCAGGGAGGAGCCTCTGGGGCCAACGTCCTGACTTTC.